This T cell receptor (beta chain) was identified in a study of graft-versus-host responses after intestinal transplantation. Study at large: Recipients underwent multivisceral, liver-intestinal, or isolated intestinal transplants. Broader study findings: Within allografts, high graft-versus-host to host-versus-graft clonal ratios were seen among patients with graft-donor T cell macrochimerism.

Co-plating was performed using approximately 200,000 CFSE-labeled responder cells and approximately 200,000 irradiated, violet-dye-labeled stimulator cells. Cell sorting after the reaction yielded proliferating CFSE-low CD3+CD4+ and CD3+CD8+ responders. Clones were sequenced by immunoSEQ multiplex PCR, and TCRdb holds only the in-frame ones, with some missing. This table has roughly 10,000 clones, 25% to 35% appearing once. V lost 3 bases to trimming and J lost 3 bases, with 8 bases between them. Germline lookup yields CDR1 WNHNN and CDR2 SYGVQD (reference sequence). The CDR3 covers 13 residues. The sequencing here drew on alloreactive CD8+ T cells from a mixed lymphocyte reaction culture, taken before intestinal transplant. The subset here: CFSE-low proliferating T cells sorted from approximately six-day pre-transplant mixed lymphocyte reaction (GvH or HvG direction). The chain is built from TRBV10-1 and TRBJ1-1; tentative D call: TRBD1 (5 bases). The sequence was collected from a human patient who received an intestinal transplant. CDR3 sequence reads: CASSDSGDTEAFF. The CDR3 DNA reads TGCGCCAGCAGTGATTCGGGGGACACTGAAGCTTTCTTT.